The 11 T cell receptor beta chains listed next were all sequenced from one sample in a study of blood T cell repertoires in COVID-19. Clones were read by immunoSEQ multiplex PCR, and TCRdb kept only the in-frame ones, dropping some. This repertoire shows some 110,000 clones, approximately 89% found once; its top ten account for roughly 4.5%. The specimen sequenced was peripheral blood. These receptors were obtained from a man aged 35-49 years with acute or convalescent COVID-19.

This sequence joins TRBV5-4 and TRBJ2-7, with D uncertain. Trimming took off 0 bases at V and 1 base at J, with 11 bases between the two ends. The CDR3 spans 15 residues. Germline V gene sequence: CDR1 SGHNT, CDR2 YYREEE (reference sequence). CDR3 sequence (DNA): TGTGCCAGCAGCTTGGGTTCCCGTTCGTCCTACGAGCAGTACTTC. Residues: CASSLGSRSSYEQYF.

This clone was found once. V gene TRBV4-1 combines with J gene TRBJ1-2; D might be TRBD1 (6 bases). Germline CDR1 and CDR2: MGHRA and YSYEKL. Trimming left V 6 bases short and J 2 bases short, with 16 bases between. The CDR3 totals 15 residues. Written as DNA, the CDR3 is TGCGCCAGCAGTGCTACCGGGACACTCAACTATGGCTACACCTTC. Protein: CASSATGTLNYGYTF.

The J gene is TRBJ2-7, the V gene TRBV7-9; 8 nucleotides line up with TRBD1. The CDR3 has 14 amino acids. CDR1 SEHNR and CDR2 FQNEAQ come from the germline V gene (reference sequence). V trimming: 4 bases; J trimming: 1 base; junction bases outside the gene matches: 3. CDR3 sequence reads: CASSSTGESYEQYF. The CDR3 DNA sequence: TGTGCCAGCAGCTCGACAGGGGAGTCCTACGAGCAGTACTTC.

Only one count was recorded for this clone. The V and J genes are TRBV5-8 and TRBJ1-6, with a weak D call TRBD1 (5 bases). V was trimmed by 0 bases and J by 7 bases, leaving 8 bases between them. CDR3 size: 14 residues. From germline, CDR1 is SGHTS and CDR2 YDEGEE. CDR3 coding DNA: TGTGCCAGCAGCTTGGGGGGCTTGAATTCACCCCTCCACTTT. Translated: CASSLGGLNSPLHF.

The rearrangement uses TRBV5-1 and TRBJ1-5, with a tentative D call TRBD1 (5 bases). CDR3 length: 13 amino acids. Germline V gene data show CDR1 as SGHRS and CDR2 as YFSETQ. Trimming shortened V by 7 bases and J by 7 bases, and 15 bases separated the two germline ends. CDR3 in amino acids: CASRRDSGQPQHF. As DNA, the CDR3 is TGCGCCAGCCGACGGGACTCAGGACAGCCCCAGCATTTT.

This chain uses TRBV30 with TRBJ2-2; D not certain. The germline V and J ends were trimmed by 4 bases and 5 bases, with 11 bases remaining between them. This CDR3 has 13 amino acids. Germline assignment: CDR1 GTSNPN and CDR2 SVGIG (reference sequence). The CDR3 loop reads CAWTLGGTGELFF. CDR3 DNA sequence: TGTGCCTGGACTTTAGGCGGTACCGGGGAGCTGTTTTTT.

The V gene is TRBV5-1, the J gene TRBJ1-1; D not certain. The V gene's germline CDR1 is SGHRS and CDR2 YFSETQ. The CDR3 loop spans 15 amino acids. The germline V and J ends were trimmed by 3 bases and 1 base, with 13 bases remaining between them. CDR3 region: CASSSGGQANTEAFF. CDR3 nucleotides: TGCGCCAGCAGCTCGGGCGGGCAGGCGAACACTGAAGCTTTCTTT.

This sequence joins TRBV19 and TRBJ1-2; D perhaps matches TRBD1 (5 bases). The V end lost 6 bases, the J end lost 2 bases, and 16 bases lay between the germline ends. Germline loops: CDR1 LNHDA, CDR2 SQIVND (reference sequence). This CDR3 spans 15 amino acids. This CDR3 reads CASSTAEGRNYGYTF. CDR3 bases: TGTGCCAGTAGCACCGCCGAGGGGAGGAACTATGGCTACACCTTC. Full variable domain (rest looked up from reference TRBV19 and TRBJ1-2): DGGITQSPKYLFRKEGQNVTLSCEQNLNHDAMYWYRQDPGQGLRLIYYSQIVNDFQKGDIAEGYSVSREKKESFPLTVTSAQKNPTAFYLCASSTAEGRNYGYTFGSGTRLTVV.

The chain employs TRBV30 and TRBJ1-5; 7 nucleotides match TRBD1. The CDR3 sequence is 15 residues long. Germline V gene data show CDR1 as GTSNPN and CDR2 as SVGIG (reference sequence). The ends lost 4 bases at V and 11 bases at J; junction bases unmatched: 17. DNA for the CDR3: TGTGCCTGGACACCGGGACAGCCTTGGGGATCAGCCCAGCATTTT. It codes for CAWTPGQPWGSAQHF.

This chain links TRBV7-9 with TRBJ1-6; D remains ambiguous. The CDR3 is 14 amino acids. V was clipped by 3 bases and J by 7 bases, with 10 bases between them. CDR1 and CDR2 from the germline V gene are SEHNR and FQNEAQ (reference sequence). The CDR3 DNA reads TGTGCCAGCAGCTTTGATACTGCAAATTCACCCCTCCACTTT. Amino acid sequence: CASSFDTANSPLHF.

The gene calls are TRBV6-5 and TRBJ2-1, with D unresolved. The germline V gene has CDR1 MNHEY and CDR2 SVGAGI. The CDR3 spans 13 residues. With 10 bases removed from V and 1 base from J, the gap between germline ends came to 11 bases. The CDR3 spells CAILQKSYNEQFF. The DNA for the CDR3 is TGTGCCATTCTACAGAAATCCTACAATGAGCAGTTCTTC.